Sequencing of this TCR beta chain was carried out in a study of metastatic and nonmetastatic thyroid tumors. Unmatched junction bases numbered 2, after V lost 3 bases and J lost 2 bases. Germline V gene data show CDR1 as SGDLS and CDR2 as YYNGEE. The CDR3 runs 15 residues. TCRdb re-processed the PCR reads through MiXCR. The sample has some 64,000 clones, approximately 4.1% seen once. Patients had received no treatment of any kind before thyroid surgery. Ten or more counts support this clone. The chain links TRBV9 to TRBJ2-6; 7 bases fit TRBD1. The sample was blood. This sequence was found in a female donor with papillary thyroid cancer or a benign thyroid nodule (not recorded which). Some clones in this sample may be carry-over from other donors' samples. The CDR3 here is CASSAQGAGANVLTF. The CDR3 DNA reads TGTGCCAGCAGCGCCCAGGGGGCTGGGGCCAACGTCCTGACTTTC.